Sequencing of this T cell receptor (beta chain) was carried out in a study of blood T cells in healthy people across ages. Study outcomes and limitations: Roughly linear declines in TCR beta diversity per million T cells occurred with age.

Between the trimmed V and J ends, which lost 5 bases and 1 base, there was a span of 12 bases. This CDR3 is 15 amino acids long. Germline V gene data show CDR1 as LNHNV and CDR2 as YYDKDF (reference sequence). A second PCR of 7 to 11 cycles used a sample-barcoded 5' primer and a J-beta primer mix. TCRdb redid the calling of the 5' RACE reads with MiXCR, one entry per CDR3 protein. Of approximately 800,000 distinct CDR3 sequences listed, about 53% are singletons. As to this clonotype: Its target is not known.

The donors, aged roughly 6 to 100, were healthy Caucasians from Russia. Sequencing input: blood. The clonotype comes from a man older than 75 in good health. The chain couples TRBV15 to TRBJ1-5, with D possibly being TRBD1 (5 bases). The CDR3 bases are TGTGCCACCAGCGGCGACAGCGAAAGCAATCAGCCCCAGCATTTT. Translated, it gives CATSGDSESNQPQHF.